One and the same sample provided the 20 T cell receptor beta chains below, sequenced in a study of long-term antiretroviral therapy in people with HIV. The run of the v3.0 immunoSEQ assay was at survey level. Here immunoSEQ multiplex PCR was the method, and the copy in TCRdb shows in-frame clones only, minus some. The sample yields 16,000 or so clones, more than 60% seen once. The source was unsorted PBMCs, collected 2.1 years after starting antiretroviral therapy. These receptors came from a man between 35 and 55 years old with HIV.

In its sample, this clone was seen a few times. The J gene is TRBJ2-3, the V gene TRBV9, with 8 bases matching TRBD1. Germline CDR1 and CDR2: SGDLS and YYNGEE. The CDR3 loop spans 15 amino acids. J lost 0 bases, V lost 4 bases, and 4 bases had no gene match. CDR3 DNA: TGTGCCAGCAGCTTCGGACAGGGAAGCACAGATACGCAGTATTTT. Its protein product is CASSFGQGSTDTQYF.

This clone is a singleton in its sample. The CDR3 bases are TGTGCCATCAGTATTTCGGAACCGAACACTGAAGCTTTCTTT. Residues: CAISISEPNTEAFF. The rearrangement links TRBV10-3 to TRBJ1-1; D remains unclear. The CDR3 consists of 14 residues. CDR1 ENHRY and CDR2 SYGVKD come from the germline V gene. With 5 bases removed from V and 1 base from J, the gap between germline ends came to 11 bases.

The V gene is TRBV28, the J gene TRBJ2-1; possibly TRBD1 or TRBD2 for D (5 bases each). The CDR3 is 15 residues long. V lost 3 bases and J 8 bases, leaving 17 bases between the germline ends. Looked up from germline, CDR1 is MDHEN and CDR2 is SYDVKM. This CDR3 reads CASSFSGQAEHEQFF. The CDR3 DNA reads as TGTGCCAGCAGTTTTTCGGGGCAGGCCGAACATGAGCAGTTCTTC.

This clone was seen a single time. CDR3 bases: TGTGCCAGCAGCTCCGGGACAGGGGGTGGCTACACCTTC. Amino acids: CASSSGTGGGYTF. J is TRBJ1-2 and V is TRBV7-9, with 11 positions matching TRBD1. V dropped 4 bases and J dropped 7; count of bases not matched to a gene: 2. Germline V gene lookup returns CDR1 SEHNR and CDR2 FQNEAQ (reference sequence). The CDR3 runs 13 residues.

The V gene is TRBV27, the J gene TRBJ1-2; 11 bases align to TRBD1. With V trimmed by 6 bases and J by 3 bases, 3 bases remained unmatched. CDR3 length: 14 residues. Germline V CDR1 and CDR2: MNHEY, SMNVEV (reference sequence). The CDR3: CASRGQGDYYGYTF. Here the CDR3 DNA reads TGTGCCAGCAGGGGACAGGGGGACTACTATGGCTACACCTTC.

This chain links TRBV2 with TRBJ1-5, with 7 bases identical to TRBD1. The CDR3 contains 16 residues. Germline loops: CDR1 SNHLY, CDR2 FYNNEI. Trimming removed 4 bases from V and 0 bases from J; junction bases left unmatched: 6. CDR3 in amino acids: CASSAPTGNSNQPQHF. CDR3 sequence (DNA): TGTGCCAGCAGTGCCCCGACAGGGAATAGCAATCAGCCCCAGCATTTT.

V is TRBV30 and J is TRBJ1-2, with a weak D call TRBD1 (5 bases). The CDR3 spans 12 residues. Germline V gene lookup returns CDR1 GTSNPN and CDR2 SVGIG (reference sequence). V dropped 0 bases and J dropped 5 bases, with 7 bases sitting between them. The chain's CDR3 is CAWSVEGYGYTF. The CDR3 coding sequence is TGTGCCTGGAGTGTAGAGGGGTATGGCTACACCTTC.

The chain carries TRBV2 and TRBJ1-6; the match to TRBD1 covers 11 bases. The J segment lost 10 bases and the V segment lost 6 bases, leaving 8 bases of the junction unmatched. CDR3 length: 15 residues. The germline V gene has CDR1 SNHLY and CDR2 FYNNEI. CDR3 amino acids: CASRESGTGGSPLHF. CDR3 DNA: TGTGCCAGCAGGGAATCCGGGACAGGGGGATCACCCCTCCACTTT.

On this clone itself: Other DNA sequences within the sample encode an identical CDR3. The CDR3, as DNA: TGTGCCAGTAGTATAGGTGAGAGCAATCAGCCCCAGCATTTT. It is translated as CASSIGESNQPQHF. The genes are TRBV19 and TRBJ1-5; D gene unclear. Deletions cut 1 base from V and 1 base from J, with 5 bases between. Germline V gives CDR1 LNHDA, CDR2 SQIVND (reference sequence). The CDR3 spans 14 residues.

The V call is TRBV5-6, the J call TRBJ2-3; D remains unclear. The CDR3 contains 16 residues. Trimming took 3 bases from V and 0 from J, leaving 14 bases between them. The germline gives CDR1 SGHDT, CDR2 YYEEEE. The CDR3 DNA reads as TGTGCCAGCAGCTCACTACTGGCTCCTAGCACAGATACGCAGTATTTT. It yields the protein CASSSLLAPSTDTQYF.

The rearrangement joins TRBV6-5 to TRBJ1-1; 7 bases align to TRBD1. The V gene's germline CDR1 is MNHEY and CDR2 SVGAGI. CDR3 size: 15 residues. Losses at the gene ends were 2 bases for V and 5 bases for J; bases not matched to a gene: 8. The CDR3 protein is CASSYSRGQVTEAFF. CDR3 in DNA: TGTGCCAGCAGTTACAGTAGGGGGCAAGTGACTGAAGCTTTCTTT.

This clone was picked up a small number of times. V usage is TRBV6-1 and J usage is TRBJ1-2, with no clear D. The V end lost 4 bases, the J end lost 0 bases, and 21 bases lay between the germline ends. Germline CDR1 reads MNHNS; CDR2 reads SASEGT. The CDR3 is 18 residues long. The CDR3 spells CASSVQESHELANYGYTF. The DNA of the CDR3 is TGTGCCAGCAGTGTTCAAGAATCCCATGAATTAGCTAACTATGGCTACACCTTC.

This rearrangement joins TRBV5-1 to TRBJ2-5; D possibly uses TRBD1 or TRBD2 (5 bases each). CDR1 and CDR2 (germline): SGHRS, YFSETQ. Trimming pared 4 bases from V and 5 bases from J, leaving 15 bases between. CDR3 size: 14 residues. In DNA, the CDR3 is TGCGCCAGCAGCCTAGAACTAGAGGGGGAGACCCAGTACTTC. This translates into CASSLELEGETQYF.

This chain joins TRBV29-1 and TRBJ2-1; TRBD1 agrees at 9 bases. Trimming removed 7 bases from V and 6 bases from J; junction bases left unmatched: 7. Germline loops: CDR1 SQVTM, CDR2 ANQGSEA. The CDR3 extends over 13 amino acids. CDR3 coding DNA: TGCAGCGGTACAGGGGGCGCTTCCAATGAGCAGTTCTTC. Its translation is CSGTGGASNEQFF.

This sequence joins TRBV11-3 and TRBJ2-1; D not resolved. V lost 0 bases to trimming and J lost 10 bases, with 10 bases between them. Looked up from germline, CDR1 is SGHNT and CDR2 is YENEEA. The CDR3 runs 13 residues. CDR3 nucleotides: TGTGCCAGCAGCTTAGATCGGGTTGACGAGCAGTTCTTC. Its protein product is CASSLDRVDEQFF. The full variable domain, completed using reference TRBV11-3 and TRBJ2-1, is EAGVVQSPRYKIIEKKQPVAFWCNPISGHNTLYWYLQNLGQGPELLIRYENEEAVDDSQLPKDRFSAERLKGVDSTLKIQPAELGDSAVYLCASSLDRVDEQFFGPGTRLTVL.

This clone was found once. The chain recombines TRBV18 with TRBJ2-5, with TRBD1 identical over 7 bases. Germline values: CDR1 KGHSH, CDR2 LQKENI. The CDR3 consists of 15 residues. The V segment lost 6 bases and the J segment 1 base; nucleotides outside the gene matches: 8. CDR3 amino acids: CASSQTGNSQETQYF. Here the CDR3 DNA reads TGTGCCAGCTCTCAGACAGGGAACAGCCAAGAGACCCAGTACTTC.

The chain links TRBV25-1 to TRBJ1-1; D unresolved. Germline CDR1 reads MGHDK; CDR2 reads SYGVNS. The CDR3 has 13 residues. V was shortened by 1 base and J by 8 bases, with 11 bases between the two germline ends. This chain's CDR3 is CASSEFFTEEAFF. DNA for the CDR3: TGTGCCAGCAGTGAATTCTTCACGGAGGAAGCTTTCTTT.

The genes are TRBV29-1 and TRBJ2-7; unclear D gene. The CDR3 extends over 15 amino acids. Deletions cut 4 bases from V and 2 bases from J, with 18 bases between. Germline CDR1 and CDR2: SQVTM and ANQGSEA. The CDR3 reads CSVVGSRGGPYEQYF. CDR3 nucleotide sequence: TGCAGCGTTGTGGGGTCACGCGGCGGTCCCTACGAGCAGTACTTC.

The chain has TRBV18 and TRBJ2-5; D remains unclear. The CDR3 runs 14 residues. V shed 0 bases and J shed 4 bases, with 9 bases lying between them. Germline CDR1 and CDR2: KGHSH and LQKENI. The CDR3 sequence: CASSPPVLRETQYF. The DNA for the CDR3 is TGTGCCAGCTCACCACCGGTCTTGCGAGAGACCCAGTACTTC.

This clone turned up a few times. The chain couples TRBV6-1 to TRBJ1-2; 11 bases are a match to TRBD1. The CDR3 runs to 15 residues. The germline gives CDR1 MNHNS, CDR2 SASEGT. V was pared by 6 bases and J by 2 bases, with 5 bases of the junction left unmatched. The CDR3 DNA reads TGTGCCAGCAGCTTCGGACAGGGGGCGAACTATGGCTACACCTTC. Its protein is CASSFGQGANYGYTF.